Shown below are 31 T cell receptor beta chains from a single sample sequenced in a study of shared clonotypes between healthy human individuals. TCRdb keeps only in-frame clones here, not all; method: immunoSEQ multiplex PCR. The sample records some 530,000 clones, around 80% being singletons. Sequencing was carried out using PBMCs. The source is a woman aged 35 to 49 in good health. Some clones in this sample may be carry-over from other donors' samples.

This clone was detected only once. CDR3 sequence reads: CASSGGLAGVSGANVLTF. CDR3 sequence (DNA): TGCGCCAGCAGTGGAGGACTAGCGGGGGTCTCTGGGGCCAACGTCCTGACTTTC. The chain carries TRBV10-2 and TRBJ2-6; 13 nucleotides align to TRBD2. This CDR3 has 18 amino acids. Unmatched junction bases numbered 3, after V lost 4 bases and J lost 0 bases. From germline, CDR1 is WSHSY and CDR2 SAAADI.

The chain uses TRBV6-1 and TRBJ1-2, with TRBD1 matching over 10 bases. Unmatched junction bases numbered 6, after V lost 3 bases and J lost 2 bases. The CDR3 is made up of 16 amino acids. In germline, CDR1 is MNHNS, CDR2 SASEGT. CDR3 in amino acids: CASSDPPGQGNYGYTF. CDR3 nucleotides: TGTGCCAGCAGTGATCCACCGGGACAGGGGAACTATGGCTACACCTTC.

The chain is built from TRBV6-1 and TRBJ1-2; 9 bases line up with TRBD1. The CDR3 is made up of 14 amino acids. In germline, CDR1 is MNHNS, CDR2 SASEGT. V lost 2 bases to trimming and J lost 7 bases; unmatched junction nucleotides: 5. The DNA of the CDR3 is TGTGCCAGCAGTGAATGGACAGGGGCTTTTGGCTACACCTTC. This gives the protein CASSEWTGAFGYTF.

V is TRBV13 and J is TRBJ1-1, with D unresolved. The CDR3 is 16 amino acids. Germline V CDR1 and CDR2: PRHDT, FYEKMQ (reference sequence). Trimming shortened V by 0 bases and J by 1 base, and 12 bases separated the two germline ends. CDR3 region: CASSLGRGGSNTEAFF. As DNA, the CDR3 is TGTGCCAGCAGCTTAGGCCGTGGAGGGTCGAACACTGAAGCTTTCTTT.

The chain recombines TRBV6-4 with TRBJ1-1; D gene unclear. V lost 4 bases and J lost 2, with 20 bases in between. Germline V gene sequence: CDR1 MRHNA, CDR2 SNTAGT. The CDR3 loop spans 17 amino acids. DNA for the CDR3: TGTGCCAGCAGTGGCACTCTAACACGACACCTTAACACTGAAGCTTTCTTT. Its protein is CASSGTLTRHLNTEAFF.

The chain joins TRBV6-1 to TRBJ1-1; 7 nucleotides agree with TRBD1. The CDR3 is made up of 13 amino acids. Unmatched junction bases numbered 3, after V lost 5 bases and J lost 3 bases. Germline V gene data show CDR1 as MNHNS and CDR2 as SASEGT. The CDR3 is CASSNTGDTEAFF. The CDR3 bases are TGTGCCAGCAGTAATACAGGGGACACTGAAGCTTTCTTT.

This clone occurred a few times. This chain connects TRBV5-1 to TRBJ1-1; D gene unclear. Trimming left V 0 bases short and J 1 base short, with 10 bases between. The CDR3 is 15 amino acids. Germline assignment: CDR1 SGHRS and CDR2 YFSETQ. DNA of the CDR3: TGCGCCAGCAGCTTGGAGCCGGAAGCGAACACTGAAGCTTTCTTT. This codes for CASSLEPEANTEAFF. Using reference TRBV5-1 and TRBJ1-1 for the parts outside the CDR3, the full variable domain is KAGVTQTPRYLIKTRGQQVTLSCSPISGHRSVSWYQQTPGQGLQFLFEYFSETQRNKGNFPGRFSGRQFSNSRSEMNVSTLELGDSALYLCASSLEPEANTEAFFGQGTRLTVV.

The gene calls are TRBV30 and TRBJ2-1, with 10 bases identical to TRBD2. The germline CDR1 and CDR2 sequences are GTSNPN and SVGIG (reference sequence). The CDR3 has 13 residues. This chain's CDR3 is CVTAGGPSDEQFF. In DNA, the CDR3 is TGTGTCACAGCGGGAGGGCCGTCAGATGAGCAGTTCTTC.

The chain joins TRBV11-2 to TRBJ2-7; D not resolved. V lost 6 bases, J lost 6 bases, and 9 bases lay in between. The germline V gene encodes CDR1 SGHAT and CDR2 FQNNGV. This CDR3 region has 11 residues. The CDR3 loop reads CASSGVVEQYF. The CDR3 bases are TGTGCCAGCAGTGGTGTCGTCGAGCAGTACTTC.

The gene calls are TRBV4-1 and TRBJ1-2; D is unclear. CDR3 length equals 16 residues. V was cut by 1 base and J by 2 bases, with 14 bases left in between. Germline CDR1 is MGHRA and CDR2 is YSYEKL. The CDR3 sequence: CASSQAQVVWNYGYTF. Written as DNA, the CDR3 is TGCGCCAGCAGCCAAGCCCAGGTTGTATGGAACTATGGCTACACCTTC.

The chain has TRBV19 and TRBJ2-5; tentatively, D is TRBD2 (6 bases). Trimming took off 5 bases at V and 1 base at J, with 11 bases between the two ends. In germline, CDR1 is LNHDA, CDR2 SQIVND (reference sequence). The length of the CDR3 is 14 residues. In nucleotides, the CDR3 is TGTGCCAGTAGTTATCCGGGAGTCCAAGAGACCCAGTACTTC. It is translated as CASSYPGVQETQYF.

The J gene is TRBJ2-1, the V gene TRBV7-9; 13 bases agree with TRBD2. The length of the CDR3 is 17 residues. J was trimmed by 6 bases and V by 5 bases; bases with no gene match: 10. CDR1 is SEHNR, CDR2 FQNEAQ, per germline (reference sequence). The CDR3 region has the DNA TGTGCCAGCAGCCCAAACCCCGGACTAGCGGGAGTCAATGAGCAGTTCTTC. It encodes CASSPNPGLAGVNEQFF.

This sequence joins TRBV28 and TRBJ1-5, with D possibly TRBD1 on 6 matching bases. The CDR3 totals 13 residues. The V and J ends lost 8 bases and 6 bases respectively, with 14 bases between them. Germline lookup yields CDR1 MDHEN and CDR2 SYDVKM. The CDR3 nucleotides read TGTGCCAGCTTGTGGGGGGCGAGTCAGCCCCAGCATTTT. It translates to CASLWGASQPQHF.

The CDR3 is CASRQTGRNTEAFF. The CDR3 DNA reads as TGTGCCAGCAGACAGACAGGGAGGAACACTGAAGCTTTCTTT. The chain has TRBV14 and TRBJ1-1, with TRBD1 matching 7 bases. The CDR3 is 14 residues long. V shed 6 bases, J shed 1 base, and the junction held 5 bases outside the gene matches. Per germline, CDR1 SGHDN and CDR2 FVKESK.

This sequence joins TRBV6-5 and TRBJ2-5; 10 bases line up with TRBD2. The CDR3 loop spans 15 amino acids. V lost 3 bases to trimming and J lost 5 bases; unmatched junction nucleotides: 6. The germline V gene encodes CDR1 MNHEY and CDR2 SVGAGI. CDR3 nucleotides: TGTGCCAGCAGTTATTCTAGCGGGAGCGGGGAGACCCAGTACTTC. As protein: CASSYSSGSGETQYF.

J is TRBJ2-7 and V is TRBV6-1; the match to TRBD2 covers 9 bases. This CDR3 spans 19 amino acids. The V gene's germline CDR1 is MNHNS and CDR2 SASEGT. V lost 0 bases, J lost 2 bases, and 14 bases stayed unmatched. CDR3 in amino acids: CASSEARDLAGSGPYEQYF. The CDR3 DNA is TGTGCCAGCAGTGAAGCGCGGGATCTAGCGGGGTCGGGGCCCTACGAGCAGTACTTC.

Written as DNA, the CDR3 is TGTGCCAGCAGTGAATTTCAGGGGAGCAGTGAGCAGTTCTTC. Encoded protein: CASSEFQGSSEQFF. The chain is built from TRBV2 and TRBJ2-1; possibly TRBD1 for D (6 bases). Per germline, CDR1 SNHLY and CDR2 FYNNEI. The germline V and J ends were trimmed by 2 bases and 9 bases, with 14 bases remaining between them. The CDR3 totals 14 residues.

The V gene is TRBV7-2, the J gene TRBJ2-5, with 11 positions matching TRBD1. V was pared by 6 bases and J by 0 bases, with 6 bases of the junction left unmatched. There are 16 residues in the CDR3. Germline lookup yields CDR1 SGHTA and CDR2 FQGNSA. The CDR3 spells CASRPRDRGDQETQYF. CDR3 nucleotide sequence: TGTGCCAGCAGGCCTCGGGACAGGGGGGACCAAGAGACCCAGTACTTC.

J is TRBJ2-3 and V is TRBV28, with TRBD2 matching over 8 bases. The trim removed 5 bases at V and 5 bases at J, leaving 12 bases unmatched. The CDR3 totals 16 residues. Per germline, CDR1 MDHEN and CDR2 SYDVKM. CDR3: CASSPRGAGVVDTQYF. CDR3 in DNA: TGTGCCAGCAGTCCCAGGGGAGCGGGAGTAGTAGATACGCAGTATTTT.

Details on this clone: One junction end disagrees with the germline gene, perhaps due to a read error. The chain joins TRBV18 to TRBJ2-5; 14 nucleotides line up with TRBD2. Germline lookup yields CDR1 KGHSH and CDR2 LQKENI. The CDR3 totals 14 residues. CDR3 in amino acids: CASSPPGLAGDMDF. The CDR3 nucleotides read TGTGCCAGCTCACCGCCGGGACTAGCGGGGGACATGGACTTC.

This chain connects TRBV28 to TRBJ2-7; a possible D gene is TRBD2 (6 bases). The CDR3 spans 13 residues. With 3 bases removed from V and 5 bases from J, the gap between germline ends came to 11 bases. Germline lookup yields CDR1 MDHEN and CDR2 SYDVKM. The CDR3 is CASSFGGLNEQYF. The CDR3 DNA reads TGTGCCAGCAGTTTCGGGGGTCTCAACGAGCAGTACTTC.

The chain has TRBV7-6 and TRBJ2-3; tentative D call: TRBD2 (7 bases). The CDR3 has 15 residues. Between the trimmed V and J ends, which lost 5 bases and 0 bases, there was a span of 12 bases. CDR1 is SGHVS, CDR2 FNYEAQ, per germline. Written as DNA, the CDR3 is TGTGCCAGCAGCGTACAGGGAGGGAGCACAGATACGCAGTATTTT. It is translated as CASSVQGGSTDTQYF.

This chain links TRBV5-1 with TRBJ2-5; perhaps TRBD2 as D (5 bases). Between the trimmed V and J ends, which lost 0 bases and 9 bases, there was a span of 21 bases. CDR1 is SGHRS, CDR2 YFSETQ, per germline. The CDR3 has 16 amino acids. CDR3 amino acids: CASSLVGNPGQAAQYF. Here the CDR3 DNA reads TGCGCCAGCAGCTTGGTTGGCAACCCGGGTCAAGCGGCCCAGTACTTC.

CDR3 DNA sequence: TGTGCCAGTAGTCCGACGGACCTCTACGAGCAGTACTTC. Its protein is CASSPTDLYEQYF. This chain connects TRBV19 to TRBJ2-7, with D uncertain. Germline CDR1 reads LNHDA; CDR2 reads SQIVND (reference sequence). The CDR3 totals 13 residues. V was shortened by 5 bases and J by 3 bases, with 11 bases between the two germline ends.

V and J are TRBV4-1 and TRBJ1-2, with D perhaps matching TRBD1 (5 bases). The V and J ends lost 0 bases and 1 base respectively, with 9 bases between them. The germline gives CDR1 MGHRA, CDR2 YSYEKL. There are 15 residues in the CDR3. CDR3 sequence: CASSQEATVNYGYTF. DNA of the CDR3: TGCGCCAGCAGCCAAGAGGCGACAGTTAACTATGGCTACACCTTC.

This sequence joins TRBV6-6 and TRBJ1-3; D is unresolved. Trimming removed 0 bases from V and 9 bases from J, with 12 bases in between. The germline gives CDR1 MNHNY, CDR2 SVGAGI (reference sequence). The CDR3 loop spans 14 amino acids. The CDR3 region is CASSYSSDVSTIYF. DNA for the CDR3: TGTGCCAGCAGTTACTCGTCCGATGTTAGCACCATATATTTT.

This clone is a singleton in its sample. The chain joins TRBV10-3 to TRBJ1-2; 7 nucleotides line up with TRBD1. The CDR3 spans 17 residues. The V gene end was trimmed by 6 bases and the J gene end by 7 bases; junction bases not matched to a gene: 20. Germline CDR1 and CDR2: ENHRY and SYGVKD. The CDR3 reads CAISGLPGQFPSGGYTF. The CDR3 bases are TGTGCCATCAGCGGCTTACCGGGACAGTTCCCGAGTGGTGGCTACACCTTC.

J is TRBJ1-1 and V is TRBV7-6; possible D gene TRBD1, 5 bases. CDR3 length equals 14 residues. Germline V gene sequence: CDR1 SGHVS, CDR2 FNYEAQ. The germline V and J ends were trimmed by 7 bases and 3 bases, with 15 bases remaining between them. CDR3 bases: TGTGCCAGCACCGAATTCGCGGGGGACACTGAAGCTTTCTTT. The encoded protein is CASTEFAGDTEAFF.

There are a few counts of this clone. V usage is TRBV2 and J usage is TRBJ2-2; 8 bases agree with TRBD1. The CDR3 length is 18 residues. The trim removed 0 bases at V and 2 bases at J, leaving 8 bases unmatched. The germline gives CDR1 SNHLY, CDR2 FYNNEI. The CDR3 loop reads CASSEAARTGTNTGELFF. The CDR3, as DNA: TGTGCCAGCAGTGAAGCAGCTAGGACAGGGACCAACACCGGGGAGCTGTTTTTT. Full variable domain (rest looked up from reference TRBV2 and TRBJ2-2): EPEVTQTPSHQVTQMGQEVILRCVPISNHLYFYWYRQILGQKVEFLVSFYNNEISEKSEIFDDQFSVERPDGSNFTLKIRSTKLEDSAMYFCASSEAARTGTNTGELFFGEGSRLTVL.

Points on this clone: Other DNA sequences in the sample encode the same CDR3. The chain is built from TRBV29-1 and TRBJ2-5; TRBD2 might be the D (6 bases). Germline CDR1 reads SQVTM; CDR2 reads ANQGSEA. Deletions cut 7 bases from V and 2 bases from J, with 11 bases between. The CDR3 is 12 residues long. This CDR3 reads CSAGTQQETQYF. CDR3 sequence (DNA): TGCAGCGCTGGGACTCAACAAGAGACCCAGTACTTC.

This chain connects TRBV19 to TRBJ1-2; no clear D. The CDR3 spans 11 residues. Germline V gene sequence: CDR1 LNHDA, CDR2 SQIVND (reference sequence). With 8 bases removed from V and 8 bases from J, the gap between germline ends came to 12 bases. The CDR3 nucleotides are TGTGCCAGTTCCGTGGATTGGGGCTACACCTTC. Protein: CASSVDWGYTF.